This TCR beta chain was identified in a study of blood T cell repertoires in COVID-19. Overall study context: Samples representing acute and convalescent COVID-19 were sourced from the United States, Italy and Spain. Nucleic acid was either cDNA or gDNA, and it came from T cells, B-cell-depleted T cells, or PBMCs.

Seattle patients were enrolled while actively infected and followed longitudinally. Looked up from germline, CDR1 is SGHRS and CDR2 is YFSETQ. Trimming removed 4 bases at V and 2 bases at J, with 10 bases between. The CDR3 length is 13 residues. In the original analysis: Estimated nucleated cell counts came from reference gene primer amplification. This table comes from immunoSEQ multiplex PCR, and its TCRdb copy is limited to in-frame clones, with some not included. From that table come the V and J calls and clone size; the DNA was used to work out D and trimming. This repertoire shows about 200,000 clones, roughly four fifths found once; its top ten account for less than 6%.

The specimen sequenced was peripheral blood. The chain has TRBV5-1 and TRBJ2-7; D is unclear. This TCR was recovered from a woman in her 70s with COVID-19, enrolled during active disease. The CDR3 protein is CASSASDTYEQYF. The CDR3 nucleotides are TGCGCCAGCAGCGCCTCAGATACCTACGAGCAGTACTTC.